The next 29 T cell receptor beta chains were all read from a single sample in a study of PD-L1 blockade in urothelial cancer. As to time point: pretreatment peripheral blood. TCRdb keeps only in-frame clones here, not all; method: immunoSEQ multiplex PCR. The profile shows some 53,000 clones, roughly four fifths of them singletons. Specimen: PBMCs, collected around atezolizumab (anti-PD-L1) treatment. These TCRs come from an older man with urothelial cancer.

This chain links TRBV27 with TRBJ2-3; D unclear. The CDR3 is made up of 15 amino acids. The V end was cut by 0 bases, the J end by 0 bases, with 7 bases between. The germline CDR1 and CDR2 sequences are MNHEY and SMNVEV (reference sequence). This CDR3 is CASSLSISSTDTQYF. The DNA for the CDR3 is TGTGCCAGCAGTTTATCGATTAGTAGCACAGATACGCAGTATTTT.

This clone was observed a handful of times. The chain carries TRBV27 and TRBJ1-1, with 9 bases aligning to TRBD1. Germline V gives CDR1 MNHEY, CDR2 SMNVEV (reference sequence). After removal of 3 bases from V and 10 bases from J, the junction contained 12 bases not matched to a gene. CDR3 length: 15 residues. The CDR3 loop reads CASSFGTTGGARAFF. The CDR3 DNA sequence: TGTGCCAGCAGTTTTGGGACAACAGGGGGCGCCAGAGCTTTCTTT.

As DNA, the CDR3 is TGTGCCAGCAAAGAGGCGGGGGGCCGGTCTGAAGCTTTCTTT. Translated, it gives CASKEAGGRSEAFF. The chain is built from TRBV2 and TRBJ1-1; possibly TRBD1 for D (6 bases). V lost 7 bases, J lost 6 bases, and 18 bases lay in between. In germline, CDR1 is SNHLY, CDR2 FYNNEI. This CDR3 is 14 amino acids long.

This clone showed up just once. The same CDR3 can be traced to other DNA sequences in this sample. The genes are TRBV5-4 and TRBJ1-2, with D possibly being TRBD1 (6 bases). Per germline, CDR1 SGHNT and CDR2 YYREEE (reference sequence). The CDR3 runs to 15 residues. Trimming removed 0 bases from V and 2 bases from J, with 11 bases in between. The CDR3 spells CASSLVSQGNYGYTF. In DNA form, the CDR3 reads TGTGCCAGCAGCTTGGTCTCCCAGGGGAACTATGGCTACACCTTC.

This clone was detected only a few times. The rearrangement joins TRBV4-2 to TRBJ2-5, with 7 bases that match TRBD1. The V and J ends lost 4 bases and 1 base, in that order; junction bases with no gene match: 3. The germline CDR1 and CDR2 sequences are LGHNA and YNFKEQ. There are 14 residues in the CDR3. Here the CDR3 reads CASSRRQGQETQYF. Written as DNA, the CDR3 is TGTGCCAGCAGCCGCCGACAGGGCCAAGAGACCCAGTACTTC.

The CDR3 coding sequence is TGTGCCAGCAGTTTCCGGGACAGGGCCAGGAATCAGCCCCAGCATTTT. This translates into CASSFRDRARNQPQHF. The V and J genes are TRBV28 and TRBJ1-5, with 9 positions matching TRBD1. CDR3 length: 16 amino acids. Looked up from germline, CDR1 is MDHEN and CDR2 is SYDVKM. Trimming at V came to 3 bases and at J to 4 bases, leaving 7 bases not matched to a gene. The full variable domain, in which reference TRBV28 and TRBJ1-5 provide the parts outside the CDR3, is DVKVTQSSRYLVKRTGEKVFLECVQDMDHENMFWYRQDPGLGLRLIYFSYDVKMKEKGDIPEGYSVSREKKERFSLILESASTNQTSMYLCASSFRDRARNQPQHFGDGTRLSIL.

J is TRBJ1-2 and V is TRBV12-5, with 7 bases identical to TRBD1. Germline V gives CDR1 LGHNT, CDR2 FRNRAP. The CDR3 extends over 15 amino acids. Trimming took 5 bases from V and 4 from J; bases not matched to a gene: 10. CDR3 in amino acids: CASGQLEGAGYGYTF. DNA of the CDR3: TGTGCTAGTGGTCAACTGGAGGGGGCAGGCTATGGCTACACCTTC.

The chain couples TRBV10-3 to TRBJ2-7; 8 nucleotides line up with TRBD2. CDR1 is ENHRY and CDR2 is SYGVKD in the germline V gene. Losses at the gene ends were 4 bases for V and 4 bases for J; bases not matched to a gene: 3. The CDR3 totals 13 residues. This CDR3 is CAISGGLGYEQYF. The CDR3 bases are TGTGCCATCAGTGGGGGACTAGGGTACGAGCAGTACTTC.

This chain links TRBV19 with TRBJ2-3; 8 bases are shared with TRBD2. Trimming at V came to 7 bases and at J to 0 bases, leaving 6 bases not matched to a gene. Looked up from germline, CDR1 is LNHDA and CDR2 is SQIVND (reference sequence). The CDR3 covers 15 residues. Written as DNA, the CDR3 is TGTGCCAGTAAAGCGACTAGCGCTAGCACAGATACGCAGTATTTT. Amino acids: CASKATSASTDTQYF. The whole variable domain, filled in from reference TRBV19 and TRBJ2-3, reads DGGITQSPKYLFRKEGQNVTLSCEQNLNHDAMYWYRQDPGQGLRLIYYSQIVNDFQKGDIAEGYSVSREKKESFPLTVTSAQKNPTAFYLCASKATSASTDTQYFGPGTRLTVL.

The V and J genes are TRBV11-2 and TRBJ2-4; D is ambiguous. The CDR3 has 15 amino acids. Deletions cut 5 bases from V and 0 bases from J, with 11 bases between. Germline CDR1 is SGHAT and CDR2 is FQNNGV. In DNA form, the CDR3 reads TGTGCCAGCAGCCCCCTAGGAATAGCCAAAAACATTCAGTACTTC. Translating it yields CASSPLGIAKNIQYF.

This chain joins TRBV28 and TRBJ2-7; possible D gene TRBD2, 6 bases. The CDR3 length is 15 residues. CDR1 and CDR2 (germline): MDHEN, SYDVKM. Trimming cost V 6 bases and J 3 bases, with 18 bases left between them. CDR3 protein: CASSPYLAEVYEQYF. The CDR3 region has the DNA TGTGCCAGCAGCCCCTACTTAGCGGAGGTCTACGAGCAGTACTTC.

The rearrangement joins TRBV7-9 to TRBJ1-1; D may be TRBD1 (5 bases). Deletions cut 1 base from V and 1 base from J, with 7 bases between. The CDR3 covers 14 residues. CDR1 is SEHNR, CDR2 FQNEAQ, per germline (reference sequence). The CDR3 here is CASSLGTWNTEAFF. The CDR3 DNA is TGTGCCAGCAGCTTAGGGACATGGAACACTGAAGCTTTCTTT.

The chain is built from TRBV4-3 and TRBJ1-2, with 9 bases identical to TRBD1. Losses at the gene ends were 1 base for V and 3 bases for J; bases not matched to a gene: 6. CDR3 size: 16 residues. Germline CDR1 and CDR2: LGHNA and YSLEER. The CDR3 spells CASSQAATGGHYGYTF. Written as DNA, the CDR3 is TGCGCCAGCAGCCAAGCGGCGACAGGGGGTCACTATGGCTACACCTTC.

This clone was detected only once. The V and J genes are TRBV10-3 and TRBJ2-1; 8 bases match TRBD2. In germline, CDR1 is ENHRY, CDR2 SYGVKD. V was clipped by 8 bases and J by 4 bases; unmatched bases: 4. The CDR3 covers 13 residues. DNA for the CDR3: TGTGCCATCGGCCGGGGGGGGTACAATGAGCAGTTCTTC. It specifies CAIGRGGYNEQFF.

The V call is TRBV7-9, the J call TRBJ2-1; the match to TRBD1 covers 10 bases. CDR3 length: 13 residues. The V gene end was trimmed by 4 bases and the J gene end by 10 bases; junction bases not matched to a gene: 4. Germline V gene sequence: CDR1 SEHNR, CDR2 FQNEAQ (reference sequence). DNA for the CDR3: TGTGCCAGCAGCTCCCGGACAGGGGGGGAGCAGTTCTTC. Its protein product is CASSSRTGGEQFF. Based on the CDR3 plus reference TRBV7-9 and TRBJ2-1, the full variable domain is DTGVSQNPRHKITKRGQNVTFRCDPISEHNRLYWYRQTLGQGPEFLTYFQNEAQLEKSRLLSDRFSAERPKGSFSTLEIQRTEQGDSAMYLCASSSRTGGEQFFGPGTRLTVL.

The CDR3, as DNA: TGTGCCAGCAGCCCTGACAGGAGGAACTATGGCTACACCTTC. Amino acids: CASSPDRRNYGYTF. The chain recombines TRBV11-2 with TRBJ1-2, with D perhaps matching TRBD1 (6 bases). V was pared by 5 bases and J by 2 bases, with 12 bases between. CDR1 SGHAT and CDR2 FQNNGV come from the germline V gene. This CDR3 spans 14 amino acids.

The chain uses TRBV9 and TRBJ1-6, with D tentatively TRBD1 (5 bases). V was clipped by 0 bases and J by 0 bases, with 10 bases between them. Germline lookup yields CDR1 SGDLS and CDR2 YYNGEE. The CDR3 sequence is 17 residues long. CDR3 in amino acids: CASSVDQGFSYNSPLHF. CDR3 bases: TGTGCCAGCAGCGTAGATCAGGGATTCTCCTATAATTCACCCCTCCACTTT.

The chain couples TRBV28 to TRBJ2-7, with D possibly matching TRBD2 (6 bases). CDR1 is MDHEN, CDR2 SYDVKM, per germline. Trimming left V 6 bases short and J 4 bases short, with 16 bases between. The length of the CDR3 is 14 residues. CDR3 nucleotides: TGTGCCAGCAGAAGGTTGAGACTAGGGTACGAGCAGTACTTC. It codes for CASRRLRLGYEQYF.

The chain links TRBV5-4 to TRBJ1-2; maybe TRBD1 (5 bases). V lost 4 bases, J lost 6 bases, and 19 bases lay in between. This CDR3 comprises 15 residues. Per the germline V gene, CDR1 is SGHNT and CDR2 is YYREEE (reference sequence). The CDR3 reads CASSQVGQTVNGYTF. The CDR3 DNA reads as TGTGCCAGCAGCCAGGTCGGCCAGACAGTCAATGGCTACACCTTC.

The rearrangement joins TRBV30 to TRBJ2-1; D possibly corresponds to TRBD2 (5 bases). Per the germline V gene, CDR1 is GTSNPN and CDR2 is SVGIG (reference sequence). Trimming removed 0 bases at V and 8 bases at J, with 17 bases between. The CDR3 totals 15 residues. The DNA of the CDR3 is TGTGCCTGGAGTGTAGCCGGATCGGAGGAAGATGAGCAGTTCTTC. Its translation is CAWSVAGSEEDEQFF.

The rearrangement links TRBV30 to TRBJ2-7; D is possibly TRBD1 (6 bases). Deletions cut 5 bases from V and 2 bases from J, with 7 bases between. Germline CDR1 reads GTSNPN; CDR2 reads SVGIG (reference sequence). This CDR3 has 11 residues. The CDR3 is CAWGGAYEQYF. The CDR3 nucleotides read TGTGCCTGGGGGGGCGCCTACGAGCAGTACTTC.

The rearrangement uses TRBV19 and TRBJ1-2; no clear D gene. The germline V gene encodes CDR1 LNHDA and CDR2 SQIVND (reference sequence). This CDR3 is 15 amino acids long. Trimming removed 3 bases from V and 5 bases from J, with 16 bases in between. The DNA of the CDR3 is TGTGCCAGTAGTATGATACTAAAACAACTATATGGCTACACCTTC. Its protein product is CASSMILKQLYGYTF.

DNA for the CDR3: TGTGCCAGCAGCAGACTAGCGGGACCTCGGGGACAGCAGTTCTTC. Translation: CASSRLAGPRGQQFF. The J gene is TRBJ2-1, the V gene TRBV7-2, with 11 positions matching TRBD2. Losses at the gene ends were 5 bases for V and 11 bases for J; bases not matched to a gene: 11. Germline V gene sequence: CDR1 SGHTA, CDR2 FQGNSA. The CDR3 spans 15 residues.

CDR3 loop: CASSLSPGRGSYGYTF. The CDR3, as DNA: TGTGCCAGCAGTTTATCCCCGGGCAGGGGTAGCTATGGCTACACCTTC. The chain is built from TRBV28 and TRBJ1-2, with D perhaps TRBD1 (6 bases). The germline V gene has CDR1 MDHEN and CDR2 SYDVKM. Trimming shortened V by 1 base and J by 4 bases, and 16 bases separated the two germline ends. The CDR3 runs 16 residues.

The rearrangement links TRBV7-2 to TRBJ1-1, with 7 bases identical to TRBD1. The germline gives CDR1 SGHTA, CDR2 FQGNSA. The CDR3 extends over 13 amino acids. V lost 5 bases to trimming and J lost 5 bases; unmatched junction nucleotides: 5. The CDR3 loop is CASSKYRGTEAFF. The DNA for the CDR3 is TGTGCCAGCAGCAAATACAGGGGAACTGAAGCTTTCTTT. The full variable domain, in which reference TRBV7-2 and TRBJ1-1 provide the parts outside the CDR3, is GAGVSQSPSNKVTEKGKDVELRCDPISGHTALYWYRQSLGQGLEFLIYFQGNSAPDKSGLPSDRFSAERTGGSVSTLTIQRTQQEDSAVYLCASSKYRGTEAFFGQGTRLTVV.

V is TRBV11-2 and J is TRBJ2-1; D not resolved. V shed 0 bases and J shed 16 bases, with 10 bases lying between them. CDR1 SGHAT and CDR2 FQNNGV come from the germline V gene. The CDR3 is made up of 11 amino acids. The CDR3 DNA sequence: TGTGCCAGCAGCTTAGATACTACGGCTTTCTTC. Translating it yields CASSLDTTAFF.

CDR3 loop: CATQGEDRVRGYTF. For the CDR3, the DNA is TGTGCCACCCAAGGGGAAGACAGGGTACGTGGCTACACCTTC. The chain carries TRBV18 and TRBJ1-2; 7 positions agree with TRBD1. The CDR3 sequence is 14 residues long. V was pared by 10 bases and J by 7 bases, with 15 bases of the junction left unmatched. Germline V lookup: CDR1 KGHSH, CDR2 LQKENI.

The V gene is TRBV5-4, the J gene TRBJ2-3, with D perhaps TRBD1 (5 bases). The germline V gene has CDR1 SGHNT and CDR2 YYREEE (reference sequence). The ends were cut back, 1 base at V and 5 bases at J, with 11 bases in the middle. The CDR3 covers 14 residues. The CDR3 region is CASSLYRRGDTQYF. CDR3 sequence (DNA): TGTGCCAGCAGCTTGTACAGAAGGGGAGATACGCAGTATTTT.

V and J are TRBV6-1 and TRBJ1-5; the match to TRBD1 covers 7 bases. V lost 6 bases to trimming and J lost 0 bases; unmatched junction nucleotides: 5. This CDR3 region has 15 residues. From germline, CDR1 is MNHNS and CDR2 SASEGT. For the CDR3, the DNA is TGTGCCAGCAGAGTAGGACAGGTTAGCAATCAGCCCCAGCATTTT. Protein product: CASRVGQVSNQPQHF.